The 2 T cell receptor beta chains listed next were all sequenced from one sample in a study of blood T cell repertoires in COVID-19. Only in-frame clones appear in the TCRdb table, and some are missing; sequencing was by immunoSEQ multiplex PCR. Of approximately 150,000 clones in the sample, 75% to 90% were seen once. The sample taken for sequencing was peripheral blood. The receptors were gathered from a man aged 65 to 79 with acute or convalescent COVID-19.

This chain connects TRBV10-1 to TRBJ2-1; TRBD2 might be the D (5 bases). This CDR3 spans 15 amino acids. Trimming took 3 bases from V and 5 from J, leaving 14 bases between them. Per the germline V gene, CDR1 is WNHNN and CDR2 is SYGVQD (reference sequence). The CDR3 spells CASSEGASLNNEQFF. In nucleotides, the CDR3 is TGCGCCAGCAGTGAAGGTGCTAGCCTGAACAATGAGCAGTTCTTC.

The chain employs TRBV23-1 and TRBJ2-5, with 8 bases fitting TRBD1. TRBV23-1 is given ORF status, its function remaining uncertain. The CDR3 consists of 14 residues. Trimming took 4 bases from V and 3 from J; bases not matched to a gene: 4. The CDR3 here is CASSRGTGEETQYF. In nucleotides, the CDR3 is TGCGCCAGCAGTCGAGGGACAGGAGAAGAGACCCAGTACTTC.